These T cell receptor beta chains were read from a single sample in a study of blood T cell repertoires in COVID-19. Here immunoSEQ multiplex PCR was the method, and the copy in TCRdb shows in-frame clones only, minus some. The data hold 64,000 or so clones, with around 80% observed a single time. The sample taken for sequencing was peripheral blood. The source is a human donor in a cohort sampled during active COVID-19. The conserved cysteine and the conserved F or W are not part of the CDR3 here. The order of the fields is CDR3 protein, V gene, CDR3 length, D gene, J gene. A D gene is named only where the DNA matches it firmly.

CDR3aa: SVAGLGNEQF
v_gene: TRBV29-1
len: 10
d_gene: TRBD2
j_gene: TRBJ2-1

CDR3aa: AAGRSQPQH
v_gene: TRBV6-5
len: 9
d_gene: -
j_gene: TRBJ1-5

CDR3aa: ASSFLAGGGRADTQY
v_gene: TRBV7-2
len: 15
d_gene: TRBD2
j_gene: TRBJ2-3

CDR3aa: ASIKGATDTQY
v_gene: TRBV6-5
len: 11
d_gene: -
j_gene: TRBJ2-3

CDR3aa: ASRYTGSYGYT
v_gene: TRBV5-6
len: 11
d_gene: -
j_gene: TRBJ1-2

CDR3aa: ASSELQGASYNSPLH
v_gene: TRBV6-1
len: 15
d_gene: TRBD1
j_gene: TRBJ1-6

CDR3aa: ASSPWTGANGVKLF
v_gene: TRBV7-8
len: 14
d_gene: TRBD1
j_gene: TRBJ1-4

CDR3aa: ATSRERETQY
v_gene: TRBV15
len: 10
d_gene: -
j_gene: TRBJ2-5

CDR3aa: ASSLSLLAGLNEQF
v_gene: TRBV11-1
len: 14
d_gene: TRBD2
j_gene: TRBJ2-1

CDR3aa: ASSQDRDYEQY
v_gene: TRBV16
len: 11
d_gene: TRBD1
j_gene: TRBJ2-7

CDR3aa: ASSLTGGAAYGYT
v_gene: TRBV28
len: 13
d_gene: TRBD1
j_gene: TRBJ1-2

CDR3aa: ASSSARTGELF
v_gene: TRBV6-5
len: 11
d_gene: -
j_gene: TRBJ2-2

CDR3aa: ASSPLAGNWALV
v_gene: TRBV7-6
len: 12
d_gene: TRBD2
j_gene: TRBJ2-1

CDR3aa: ASSGSDNRHEQF
v_gene: TRBV19
len: 12
d_gene: -
j_gene: TRBJ2-1

CDR3aa: ASSYSSLRTDTQY
v_gene: TRBV6-2/TRBV6-3
len: 13
d_gene: -
j_gene: TRBJ2-3

CDR3aa: SAKSDYGYT
v_gene: TRBV20-1
len: 9
d_gene: -
j_gene: TRBJ1-2

CDR3aa: ASSLTGGAF
v_gene: TRBV7-9
len: 9
d_gene: -
j_gene: TRBJ1-1

CDR3aa: ASSQDGAVGNEKLF
v_gene: TRBV4-2
len: 14
d_gene: -
j_gene: TRBJ1-4

CDR3aa: ASSSPGDTQY
v_gene: TRBV11-3
len: 10
d_gene: -
j_gene: TRBJ2-3

CDR3aa: ASSPGAGVTGELF
v_gene: TRBV9
len: 13
d_gene: -
j_gene: TRBJ2-2

CDR3aa: ATSDQGAPDTQY
v_gene: TRBV24-1
len: 12
d_gene: TRBD1
j_gene: TRBJ2-3

CDR3aa: ASRLTRWGSETQY
v_gene: TRBV5-5
len: 13
d_gene: -
j_gene: TRBJ2-5

CDR3aa: SAYSVERSSNEQF
v_gene: TRBV29-1
len: 13
d_gene: -
j_gene: TRBJ2-1

CDR3aa: ASSQGPLASSYEQY
v_gene: TRBV3-1/TRBV3-2
len: 14
d_gene: -
j_gene: TRBJ2-7

CDR3aa: ASSYKDRGPWEQY
v_gene: TRBV6-5
len: 13
d_gene: TRBD1
j_gene: TRBJ2-7

CDR3aa: ASSARTSGSEWY
v_gene: TRBV27
len: 12
d_gene: TRBD2
j_gene: TRBJ2-7

CDR3aa: ASSPRDREFSEAF
v_gene: TRBV7-8
len: 13
d_gene: TRBD1
j_gene: TRBJ1-1

CDR3aa: ASSPNLLTGSDEKLF
v_gene: TRBV18
len: 15
d_gene: -
j_gene: TRBJ1-4

CDR3aa: ASSVNERFYGYT
v_gene: TRBV9
len: 12
d_gene: -
j_gene: TRBJ1-2

CDR3aa: ASSYSLVEFEAF
v_gene: TRBV6-6
len: 12
d_gene: -
j_gene: TRBJ1-1

CDR3aa: ASSSTGTGGYT
v_gene: TRBV7-9
len: 11
d_gene: TRBD1
j_gene: TRBJ1-2

CDR3aa: SVVGADTQY
v_gene: TRBV29-1
len: 9
d_gene: -
j_gene: TRBJ2-3

CDR3aa: ASSMGGGSRNEQF
v_gene: TRBV19
len: 13
d_gene: -
j_gene: TRBJ2-1

CDR3aa: ASSPNLQAVGSEAF
v_gene: TRBV2
len: 14
d_gene: -
j_gene: TRBJ1-1

CDR3aa: AGGGGINYEQY
v_gene: TRBV28
len: 11
d_gene: -
j_gene: TRBJ2-7

CDR3aa: ATSRFGTSEETQY
v_gene: TRBV15
len: 13
d_gene: TRBD2
j_gene: TRBJ2-5

CDR3aa: ASRLGTGSETQY
v_gene: TRBV19
len: 12
d_gene: TRBD1
j_gene: TRBJ2-5

CDR3aa: ASSISGQGSMNTEAF
v_gene: TRBV19
len: 15
d_gene: TRBD1
j_gene: TRBJ1-1

CDR3aa: ASSPGSTQPQH
v_gene: TRBV6-5
len: 11
d_gene: -
j_gene: TRBJ1-5

CDR3aa: ASTVAGAGADTQY
v_gene: TRBV27
len: 13
d_gene: TRBD2
j_gene: TRBJ2-3

CDR3aa: ASSEGIIGYNEQF
v_gene: TRBV6-1
len: 13
d_gene: -
j_gene: TRBJ2-1

CDR3aa: ASSLSPRTDTQY
v_gene: TRBV5-1
len: 12
d_gene: -
j_gene: TRBJ2-3

CDR3aa: ASSSGLAGKEQF
v_gene: TRBV27
len: 12
d_gene: TRBD2
j_gene: TRBJ2-1

CDR3aa: ASSPYGGAETQY
v_gene: TRBV5-5
len: 12
d_gene: -
j_gene: TRBJ2-5

CDR3aa: ASSIDRTYEQY
v_gene: TRBV5-1
len: 11
d_gene: -
j_gene: TRBJ2-7

CDR3aa: ASSLSPGSGNTIY
v_gene: TRBV28
len: 13
d_gene: -
j_gene: TRBJ1-3

CDR3aa: ASSRGTGESQY
v_gene: TRBV19
len: 11
d_gene: TRBD1
j_gene: TRBJ2-5

CDR3aa: ASSASSGVNEQF
v_gene: TRBV7-2
len: 12
d_gene: TRBD2
j_gene: TRBJ2-1

CDR3aa: ASSFYRGDEQY
v_gene: TRBV5-1
len: 11
d_gene: TRBD1
j_gene: TRBJ2-7

CDR3aa: ASSPRGQDGNTEAF
v_gene: TRBV4-2
len: 14
d_gene: TRBD1
j_gene: TRBJ1-1

CDR3aa: ASSPDTDSYGYT
v_gene: TRBV7-9
len: 12
d_gene: -
j_gene: TRBJ1-2

CDR3aa: ASTTGQGARETQY
v_gene: TRBV9
len: 13
d_gene: TRBD1
j_gene: TRBJ2-5

CDR3aa: ASSLGQSTNEKLF
v_gene: TRBV11-2
len: 13
d_gene: -
j_gene: TRBJ1-4

CDR3aa: ASRKRETQY
v_gene: TRBV19
len: 9
d_gene: -
j_gene: TRBJ2-5

CDR3aa: ASSPPGGLAGTGELF
v_gene: TRBV27
len: 15
d_gene: TRBD2
j_gene: TRBJ2-2

CDR3aa: ASSQDAENYGYT
v_gene: TRBV4-3
len: 12
d_gene: -
j_gene: TRBJ1-2

CDR3aa: ASSRGGSYEQY
v_gene: TRBV3-1/TRBV3-2
len: 11
d_gene: TRBD2
j_gene: TRBJ2-7

CDR3aa: ASSIPSGVVDTQY
v_gene: TRBV19
len: 13
d_gene: -
j_gene: TRBJ2-3

CDR3aa: ASSPGHSSYEQY
v_gene: TRBV11-3
len: 12
d_gene: -
j_gene: TRBJ2-7